The following is a T cell receptor (beta chain) sequence with its context. Its specificity is unknown. The data originate from a study of shared clonotypes between healthy human individuals. Trimming stripped 5 bases from V and 0 bases from J, with 11 bases between. Germline assignment: CDR1 SGHAT and CDR2 FQNNGV. CDR3 length: 15 residues. The study, taken as a whole, reports: Four donors held about 5% of naive CD4 clonotypes in common.

The data were produced by immunoSEQ multiplex PCR, yet TCRdb's version contains in-frame clones alone and is incomplete. Of more than 1,200,000 clones listed, 98% to 99% are singletons. Specimen: naive CD4+ T cells sorted from blood. Subset: CD45RA+ positively selected. The V and J genes are TRBV11-2 and TRBJ1-3; D call uncertain. This TCR came from a man aged 25-40 years in good health. Written as DNA, the CDR3 is TGTGCCAGCAGCCAAGGGCAGGTCTCTGGAAACACCATATATTTT. Translated: CASSQGQVSGNTIYF.